Listed below are T cell receptor beta chains from one sample, sequenced in a study of T cell repertoires in cytomegalovirus infection. TCRdb re-called the reads with MiXCR, one entry per CDR3 protein. The sample holds 510,000 or so distinct CDR3 sequences, more than 25% seen once. The sample taken for sequencing was PBMCs. These TCRs come from a human donor in good health (CMV status not recorded). Some clones in this sample may be carry-over from other donors' samples. Each CDR3 is given with its conserved first and last residue. Where a row states a size, it is once, few, many or the class of an expanded clone; other rows omit it.

V gene	J gene	clone size	CDR3 protein
TRBV6-1	TRBJ2-1	.	CASSSYSPFGNNEQFF
TRBV7-2	TRBJ2-3	few	CASSRTRLADTQYF
TRBV12-3/TRBV12-4	TRBJ2-2	.	CASSPGLAGVNRPGELFF
TRBV27	TRBJ2-3	.	CASSLFAASGRYTQYF
TRBV28	TRBJ2-1	.	CASSQGTGHEQFF
TRBV28	TRBJ1-2	few	CASTGVPNYGYTF
TRBV7-2	TRBJ2-1	.	CASRGTGTVEQFF
TRBV5-4	TRBJ1-2	.	CASGGRQGRANYGYTF
TRBV29-1	TRBJ2-2	.	CSALMNTGELFF
TRBV11-2	TRBJ2-1	few	CASRERQSSYNEQFF
TRBV12-3/TRBV12-4	TRBJ2-2	few	CASSPGLAGLGTGELFF
TRBV6-5	TRBJ1-1	few	CASSYSLGAEAFF
TRBV12-3/TRBV12-4	TRBJ1-2	few	CASSLGRRYGYTF
TRBV7-2	TRBJ1-1	many	CASSLATGGMGAFF
TRBV28	TRBJ1-1	.	CASSPAGGYMNTEAFF
TRBV7-2	TRBJ2-7	.	CASSLGWPGGGYEQYF
TRBV7-2	TRBJ2-3	.	CASARFLDGTDTQYF